This entry concerns a single T cell receptor (beta chain). The V and J ends lost 1 base and 10 bases respectively, with 12 bases between them. The CDR3 sequence is 14 residues long. CDR1 and CDR2 (germline): SGHDT, YYEEEE. The data were obtained in a study of OX40 agonist ivuxolimab in advanced cancers. Sequenced by immunoSEQ multiplex PCR; TCRdb stores in-frame clones only, minus some. The top ten hold 25% of the sample, which has roughly 16,000 clones, 87% seen once. This TCR was recovered from an adult with an advanced solid tumor such as melanoma, head and neck, liver or kidney cancer. The rearrangement joins TRBV5-6 to TRBJ1-6, with D possibly matching TRBD1 (5 bases). The sequences come from CD4+ or CD8+ T cells sorted from blood, collected in a trial of the OX40 agonist ivuxolimab. The CDR3 reads CASSLKGFWSPLHF. The CDR3, as DNA: TGTGCCAGCAGCTTGAAGGGGTTTTGGTCACCCCTCCACTTT.